The rows below give T cell receptor beta chains drawn from one sample of a study. TCRdb reanalysed the RT-PCR reads using MiXCR and keeps one entry per CDR3 protein. The sample consists of approximately 720,000 distinct CDR3 sequences, 12% to 15% of them appearing once. Sequencing was performed on memory CD4+ T cells from blood. These receptors were taken from a female donor in good health, serving as a healthy control. The CDR3 runs from the conserved cysteine through the conserved F or W. The D gene is left open where the match is weak. Only some rows state a clone size, as once, few, many or a class for expanded clones.

cdr3_length: 13
v_call: TRBV4-2
d_call: .
j_call: TRBJ1-5
clone_size: few
cdr3_nt: TGTGCCAGCAGCCAGGGGGAGAATCAGCCCCAGCATTTT
cdr3_aa: CASSQGENQPQHF

cdr3_length: 14
v_call: TRBV6-1
d_call: TRBD1
j_call: TRBJ1-6
clone_size: .
cdr3_nt: TGTGCCAGCGGGCGGGACAGGCTTTATTCACCCCTCCACTTT
cdr3_aa: CASGRDRLYSPLHF

cdr3_length: 14
v_call: TRBV9
d_call: .
j_call: TRBJ2-7
clone_size: many
cdr3_nt: TGTGCCAGCAGCGCGGAGACAGGTCCCTACGAGCAGTACTTC
cdr3_aa: CASSAETGPYEQYF

cdr3_length: 15
v_call: TRBV6-4
d_call: .
j_call: TRBJ2-1
clone_size: .
cdr3_nt: TGTGCCAGCAGTCTATTACAGGGTCCCTACAATGAGCAGTTCTTC
cdr3_aa: CASSLLQGPYNEQFF

cdr3_length: 16
v_call: TRBV6-2/TRBV6-3
d_call: TRBD2
j_call: TRBJ2-2
clone_size: few
cdr3_nt: TGTGCCAGCAGTCCTAGCGGGGGGGCCGCGATCGGGGAGCTGTTTTTT
cdr3_aa: CASSPSGGAAIGELFF

cdr3_length: 18
v_call: TRBV4-1
d_call: .
j_call: TRBJ1-1
clone_size: .
cdr3_nt: TGCGCCAGCAGCCGTAATCGACAGCCCCAAGGACGTAACACTGAAGCTTTCTTT
cdr3_aa: CASSRNRQPQGRNTEAFF

cdr3_length: 16
v_call: TRBV5-1
d_call: TRBD2
j_call: TRBJ2-1
clone_size: .
cdr3_nt: TGCGCCAGCAGCTTGGAAGCCCTAGCGGGGGGGAATGAGCAGTTCTTC
cdr3_aa: CASSLEALAGGNEQFF

cdr3_length: 16
v_call: TRBV27
d_call: .
j_call: TRBJ1-5
clone_size: few
cdr3_nt: TGTGCCAGCAGTCCACCCCTGGGGACCCGCAATCAGCCCCAGCATTTT
cdr3_aa: CASSPPLGTRNQPQHF

cdr3_length: 14
v_call: TRBV5-1
d_call: .
j_call: TRBJ2-3
clone_size: .
cdr3_nt: TGCGCCAGCAGCTACAACAGATACACAGATACGCAGTATTTT
cdr3_aa: CASSYNRYTDTQYF

cdr3_length: 15
v_call: TRBV15
d_call: TRBD1
j_call: TRBJ2-2
clone_size: few
cdr3_nt: TGTGCCACCAGCGTGAGACAGGGGATCACCGGGGAGCTGTTTTTT
cdr3_aa: CATSVRQGITGELFF

cdr3_length: 16
v_call: TRBV2
d_call: TRBD1
j_call: TRBJ2-6
clone_size: .
cdr3_nt: TGTGCCAGCACGAGGACAGGGTTAGCTGGGGCCAACGTCCTGACTTTC
cdr3_aa: CASTRTGLAGANVLTF

cdr3_length: 17
v_call: TRBV20-1
d_call: .
j_call: TRBJ1-4
clone_size: few
cdr3_nt: TGCAGTGCTAGAGATCGTCGGGGACTACCAACTAATGAAAAACTGTTTTTT
cdr3_aa: CSARDRRGLPTNEKLFF

cdr3_length: 15
v_call: TRBV5-1
d_call: .
j_call: TRBJ1-1
clone_size: few
cdr3_nt: TGCGCCAGCAGCTTGGATGCGGTTGGTGGCACTGAAGCTTTCTTT
cdr3_aa: CASSLDAVGGTEAFF

cdr3_length: 14
v_call: TRBV10-3
d_call: .
j_call: TRBJ1-1
clone_size: .
cdr3_nt: TGTGCCATCAGCCGGTGGGGAGATAACACTGAAGCTTTCTTT
cdr3_aa: CAISRWGDNTEAFF

cdr3_length: 16
v_call: TRBV20-1
d_call: .
j_call: TRBJ2-1
clone_size: .
cdr3_nt: TGCAGTGCCCGAGGGGAGCCTCCCTCCTTTCACAATGAGCAGTTCTTC
cdr3_aa: CSARGEPPSFHNEQFF